A selection of T cell receptor beta chains follows, all from one sample in a study of T cells in Graves' hyperthyroidism and ophthalmopathy. One entry per CDR3 protein, called by TCRdb with MiXCR from the multiplex PCR reads. The profile shows some 560,000 distinct CDR3 sequences, 15% to 19% of them singletons. Sequenced material: blood. Receptor source: a woman in her 30s with Graves' hyperthyroidism. Each CDR3 is given with its conserved first and last residue. D genes are given only for firm matches. Size is stated for part of the rows, as once, few or many counts, or as a class when the clone is expanded.

abundance	v_gene	d_gene	j_gene	CDR3nt	CDR3aa
.	TRBV5-1	TRBD1	TRBJ1-6	TGCGCCAGCAGTCATGGGACAGGGGTTTCACCCCTCCACTTT	CASSHGTGVSPLHF
many	TRBV6-2/TRBV6-3	TRBD2	TRBJ2-1	TGTGCCAGCAGTTACTCTTTTGGTAGCGGGAGTTTAAATGAGCAGTTCTTC	CASSYSFGSGSLNEQFF
many	TRBV12-3/TRBV12-4	TRBD1	TRBJ2-7	TGTGCCAGCAGTTTCGGGACGGGACAGGGAGGTTTCGAGCAGTACTTC	CASSFGTGQGGFEQYF
.	TRBV15	.	TRBJ1-2	TGTGCCACCAGCAGAGATCTCGTTCAGGGCGGAGGCTACACCTTC	CATSRDLVQGGGYTF
.	TRBV24-1	TRBD1	TRBJ2-3	TGTGCCACCAGCCATCAGACAGGGAGAGGGCCAGATACGCAGTATTTT	CATSHQTGRGPDTQYF
many	TRBV20-1	.	TRBJ1-5	TGCAGTGCTACTGAGGGTGGGAGTCTGCGCAATCAGCCCCAGCATTTT	CSATEGGSLRNQPQHF
.	TRBV20-1	.	TRBJ1-6	TGCAGTGCTAGAGATCGGGAATCAGGTTCACCCCTCCACTTT	CSARDRESGSPLHF
few	TRBV28	TRBD2	TRBJ2-1	TGTGCCAGCAGTTTAGCTACCGGGACTAGCGGGAGCGAGTTCTTC	CASSLATGTSGSEFF
many	TRBV28	.	TRBJ2-4	TGTGCCAGCAGTTTACTAAACATTCAGTACTTC	CASSLLNIQYF
few	TRBV25-1	.	TRBJ2-7	TGTGCCAGCAGTCCCCCCACTACGGGCTCCTACGAGCAGTACTTC	CASSPPTTGSYEQYF
.	TRBV18	TRBD2	TRBJ2-1	TGTGCCAGCTCGGACAAGAGCGGGATTGGCTCCTACAATGAGCAGTTCTTC	CASSDKSGIGSYNEQFF
.	TRBV6-1	.	TRBJ1-6	TGTGCCAGCGAAACAGGCCTCAGCTCCTATAATTCACCCCTCCACTTT	CASETGLSSYNSPLHF
.	TRBV7-6	TRBD2	TRBJ2-1	TGTGCCAGCAGCTTGTGGGGCGGAGGGAGGGGCAATGAGCAGTTCTTC	CASSLWGGGRGNEQFF
many	TRBV3-1	.	TRBJ1-5	TGTGCCAGCAGCCAAGGCGGACAGATTAATCAGCCCCAGCATTTT	CASSQGGQINQPQHF
.	TRBV15	.	TRBJ1-6	TGTGCCACCAGCAGAGTCGGGAGCCATAATTCACCCCTCCACTTT	CATSRVGSHNSPLHF
many	TRBV28	.	TRBJ2-1	TGTGCCAGCAGTTTCGTGGTTTCCTACAATGAGCAGTTCTTC	CASSFVVSYNEQFF
.	TRBV7-3	.	TRBJ2-3	TGTGCCAGCAGCTACGGACATAACACAGATACGCAGTATTTT	CASSYGHNTDTQYF
.	TRBV4-1	.	TRBJ2-7	TGCGCCAGCAGCCAGGGTCAGCACTACGAGCAGTACTTC	CASSQGQHYEQYF
.	TRBV20-1	.	TRBJ1-2	TGCAGTGCCCCCTCCGACAGCGAAGATGGCTACACCTTC	CSAPSDSEDGYTF
.	TRBV6-1	.	TRBJ1-5	TGTGCCAGCAGTTCAGGGGTCCGGCAGCCCCAGCATTTT	CASSSGVRQPQHF
many	TRBV3-1	.	TRBJ1-1	TGTGCCAGCAGCCAGTATAACACTGAAGCTTTCTTT	CASSQYNTEAFF
many	TRBV10-3	.	TRBJ2-6	TGTGCCATCACCGCAGGGCCACCCGGGGCCAACGTCCTGACTTTC	CAITAGPPGANVLTF